The sequence of this T cell receptor (beta chain) was determined in a study of blood T cell repertoires in COVID-19. Overall study: Samples came from the United States, Italy and Spain, spanning acute and convalescent COVID-19. T cells, B-cell-depleted T cells, or PBMCs supplied cDNA or gDNA.

Authors' analysis steps: The authors estimated nucleated cell counts from reference gene primer amplification. Sequencing used immunoSEQ multiplex PCR; TCRdb keeps in-frame clones, though not all of them. That table gives V, J and clone size, and the DNA gave D and trimming. The repertoire has roughly 95,000 clones, about 84% of them found once; the top ten carry approximately 22%. CDR3 length equals 14 residues. Trimming removed 2 bases at V and 2 bases at J, with 7 bases between. From germline, CDR1 is MNHEY and CDR2 SMNVEV (reference sequence). The sequencing input was peripheral blood. The chain joins TRBV27 to TRBJ2-1; D is uncertain. The sequence was obtained from a human donor in a cohort sampled during active COVID-19. This CDR3 is CASSLPDTYNEQFF. CDR3 sequence (DNA): TGTGCCAGCAGTTTACCCGACACCTACAATGAGCAGTTCTTC.